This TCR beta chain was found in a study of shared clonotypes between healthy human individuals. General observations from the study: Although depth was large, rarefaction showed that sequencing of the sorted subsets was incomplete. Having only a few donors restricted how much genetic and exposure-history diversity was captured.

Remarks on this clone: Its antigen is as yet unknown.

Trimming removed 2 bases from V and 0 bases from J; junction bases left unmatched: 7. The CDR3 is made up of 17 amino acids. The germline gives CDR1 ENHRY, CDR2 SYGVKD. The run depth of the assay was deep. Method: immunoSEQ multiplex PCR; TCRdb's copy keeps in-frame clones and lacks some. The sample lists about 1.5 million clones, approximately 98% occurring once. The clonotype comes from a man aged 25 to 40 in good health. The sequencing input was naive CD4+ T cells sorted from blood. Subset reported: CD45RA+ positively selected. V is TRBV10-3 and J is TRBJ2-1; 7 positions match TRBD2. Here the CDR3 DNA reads TGTGCCATCAGTGAGAGAGCTAGCGGCAGCTCCTACAATGAGCAGTTCTTC. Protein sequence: CAISERASGSSYNEQFF.